One and the same sample provided the 17 T cell receptor beta chains below, sequenced in a study of shared clonotypes between healthy human individuals. The naive CD8 subset, CD45RO-negative cells positively selected for CCR7, excluded terminally differentiated effector memory CD45RA+ cells. Method: immunoSEQ multiplex PCR; TCRdb's copy keeps in-frame clones and lacks some. The repertoire holds 2 million or so clones, with 85% to 95% as singletons. Sequencing was done on a sample of naive CD8+ T cells sorted from blood. The receptors were gathered from a young man in good health.

The genes are TRBV6-6 and TRBJ2-3; possibly TRBD2 for D (6 bases). This CDR3 region has 15 residues. Trimming left V 7 bases short and J 0 bases short, with 14 bases between. Germline CDR1 MNHNY, CDR2 SVGAGI (reference sequence). The CDR3 bases are TGTGCCAGCACCCCTATAGCGGCTAGCACAGATACGCAGTATTTT. This translates into CASTPIAASTDTQYF.

This chain connects TRBV7-3 to TRBJ1-6; possible D gene TRBD1, 5 bases. The CDR3 spans 17 residues. Germline assignment: CDR1 SGHTA and CDR2 FQGTGA. V lost 1 base, J lost 7 bases, and 17 bases lay in between. The CDR3, as DNA: TGTGCCAGCAGCTTAAGGGGCCCCCGGGACCTAAATTCACCCCTCCACTTT. Translated, it gives CASSLRGPRDLNSPLHF.

This clone was seen only a few times. This chain uses TRBV10-3 with TRBJ1-5; possible D gene TRBD1, 5 bases. The CDR3 extends over 14 amino acids. V was cut by 5 bases and J by 4 bases, with 12 bases left in between. Germline loops: CDR1 ENHRY, CDR2 SYGVKD. CDR3 sequence reads: CAISPPGVNQPQHF. DNA for the CDR3: TGTGCCATCAGTCCCCCGGGGGTTAATCAGCCCCAGCATTTT.

Regarding this clone: Other DNA sequences in this specimen translate into the identical CDR3. The gene calls are TRBV6-5 and TRBJ2-7; 8 nucleotides line up with TRBD2. The V segment lost 2 bases and the J segment 3 bases; nucleotides outside the gene matches: 3. Germline-derived CDR1 and CDR2 are MNHEY and SVGAGI. This CDR3 has 14 amino acids. CDR3 nucleotide sequence: TGTGCCAGCAGTTACGCGGGAGGTAACTACGAGCAGTACTTC. Translated: CASSYAGGNYEQYF.

For this clone: The sample holds other DNA sequences that translate to the same CDR3. This rearrangement joins TRBV7-6 to TRBJ1-1; D gene uncertain. CDR1 and CDR2 from the germline V gene are SGHVS and FNYEAQ. This CDR3 is 14 amino acids long. V dropped 0 bases and J dropped 0 bases, with 5 bases sitting between them. The CDR3 DNA reads TGTGCCAGCAGCTTAGCTGGGGTGAACACTGAAGCTTTCTTT. It yields the protein CASSLAGVNTEAFF.

This clone was recorded once. The chain joins TRBV7-2 to TRBJ2-7; D uncertain. Germline V CDR1 and CDR2: SGHTA, FQGNSA. Between the trimmed V and J ends, which lost 3 bases and 6 bases, there was a span of 6 bases. This CDR3 region has 11 residues. In DNA, the CDR3 is TGTGCCAGCAGCTTCCGGAGCGAGCAGTACTTC. It yields the protein CASSFRSEQYF.

This rearrangement joins TRBV7-9 to TRBJ1-2; the D gene is possibly TRBD1 (6 bases). The ends were cut back, 4 bases at V and 1 base at J, with 13 bases in the middle. The CDR3 loop spans 15 amino acids. Germline loops: CDR1 SEHNR, CDR2 FQNEAQ (reference sequence). The chain's CDR3 is CASSYLDSYNYGYTF. CDR3 nucleotide sequence: TGTGCCAGCAGCTACTTGGACAGCTATAACTATGGCTACACCTTC. Complete variable domain (other parts from reference TRBV7-9 and TRBJ1-2): DTGVSQNPRHKITKRGQNVTFRCDPISEHNRLYWYRQTLGQGPEFLTYFQNEAQLEKSRLLSDRFSAERPKGSFSTLEIQRTEQGDSAMYLCASSYLDSYNYGYTFGSGTRLTVV.

J is TRBJ2-7 and V is TRBV4-1, with D maybe TRBD1 (6 bases). Deletions cut 8 bases from V and 2 bases from J, with 16 bases between. Germline V gene lookup returns CDR1 MGHRA and CDR2 YSYEKL. The CDR3 is made up of 14 amino acids. CDR3 nucleotide sequence: TGCGCCAGCTCGGGACACATCACTACCTACGAGCAGTACTTC. It encodes CASSGHITTYEQYF.

V is TRBV30 and J is TRBJ2-7; 7 nucleotides match TRBD2. The CDR3 has 15 residues. V was clipped by 2 bases and J by 3 bases; unmatched bases: 10. Germline CDR1 is GTSNPN and CDR2 is SVGIG (reference sequence). CDR3 bases: TGTGCCTGGAGTCCCGGGGGAGCGGGGAACTACGAGCAGTACTTC. Amino acids: CAWSPGGAGNYEQYF.

This chain uses TRBV9 with TRBJ2-7, with no clear D. CDR3 length equals 13 residues. Germline CDR1 and CDR2: SGDLS and YYNGEE. Trimming pared 4 bases from V and 1 base from J, leaving 9 bases between. The CDR3 loop is CASSPRNSYEQYF. The CDR3 DNA reads TGTGCCAGCAGCCCCCGGAATTCCTACGAGCAGTACTTC.

The chain combines TRBV5-5 with TRBJ2-3; 8 positions match TRBD2. CDR1 and CDR2 from the germline V gene are SGHKS and YYEKEE (reference sequence). The ends lost 1 base at V and 2 bases at J; junction bases unmatched: 3. The CDR3 runs to 15 residues. The CDR3 protein is CASSLLSGTTDTQYF. As DNA, the CDR3 is TGTGCCAGCAGCTTGCTTAGCGGGACCACAGATACGCAGTATTTT.

This chain links TRBV6-5 with TRBJ2-7, with 8 bases matching TRBD2. The germline V gene has CDR1 MNHEY and CDR2 SVGAGI. This CDR3 is built from 14 residues. Trimming cost V 2 bases and J 6 bases; bases outside gene matches: 6. The CDR3: CASSYTEGTSEQYF. CDR3 in DNA: TGTGCCAGCAGTTACACCGAAGGGACTAGCGAGCAGTACTTC.

V gene TRBV9 combines with J gene TRBJ2-7; possible D gene TRBD2, 5 bases. The ends were cut back, 3 bases at V and 6 bases at J, with 10 bases in the middle. CDR3 size: 12 residues. The germline V gene has CDR1 SGDLS and CDR2 YYNGEE. CDR3 DNA: TGTGCCAGCAGCGCCGAGGGTGGCGAGCAGTACTTC. Translating it yields CASSAEGGEQYF.

The chain links TRBV13 to TRBJ1-4, with 8 bases matching TRBD1. V shed 5 bases, J shed 5 bases, and the junction held 7 bases outside the gene matches. From germline, CDR1 is PRHDT and CDR2 FYEKMQ (reference sequence). CDR3 length: 15 residues. CDR3 protein: CASSPWTGRNEKLFF. CDR3 in DNA: TGTGCCAGCAGCCCCTGGACAGGGAGAAATGAAAAACTGTTTTTT.

V usage is TRBV5-4 and J usage is TRBJ1-1, with D possibly TRBD1 on 5 matching bases. V was trimmed by 1 base and J by 4 bases, leaving 14 bases between them. This CDR3 region has 15 residues. Germline V gene sequence: CDR1 SGHNT, CDR2 YYREEE (reference sequence). CDR3 nucleotide sequence: TGTGCCAGCAGCTTGAGGGGTACCCAAGGCACTGAAGCTTTCTTT. Its protein product is CASSLRGTQGTEAFF.

With respect to this clone: The identical CDR3 is also encoded by other nucleotide sequences in the sample. The V and J genes are TRBV11-2 and TRBJ2-5; a possible D gene is TRBD1 (5 bases). Between the trimmed V and J ends, which lost 1 base and 5 bases, there was a span of 11 bases. Germline V lookup: CDR1 SGHAT, CDR2 FQNNGV. This CDR3 has 14 residues. CDR3: CASSLGGAQETQYF. The CDR3 DNA sequence: TGTGCCAGCAGCTTAGGGGGCGCCCAGGAGACCCAGTACTTC.

V usage is TRBV7-9 and J usage is TRBJ1-3; D is unresolved. This CDR3 is built from 17 residues. With 5 bases removed from V and 0 bases from J, the gap between germline ends came to 17 bases. Per the germline V gene, CDR1 is SEHNR and CDR2 is FQNEAQ (reference sequence). The CDR3 region has the DNA TGTGCCAGCAGCAGGAGACCCGGACGGGACTCTGGAAACACCATATATTTT. Translation gives CASSRRPGRDSGNTIYF.